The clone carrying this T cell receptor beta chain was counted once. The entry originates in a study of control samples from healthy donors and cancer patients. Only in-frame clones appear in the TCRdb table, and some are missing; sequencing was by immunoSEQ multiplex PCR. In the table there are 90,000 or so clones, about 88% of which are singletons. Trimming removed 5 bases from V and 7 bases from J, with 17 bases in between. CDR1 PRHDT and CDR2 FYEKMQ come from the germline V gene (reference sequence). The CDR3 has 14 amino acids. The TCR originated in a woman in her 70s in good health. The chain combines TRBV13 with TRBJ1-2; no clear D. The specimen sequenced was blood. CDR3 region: CASSITRNPPGYTF. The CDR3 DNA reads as TGTGCCAGCAGCATAACAAGGAATCCCCCTGGCTACACCTTC.